Here is one TCR beta chain with its context. The antigen remains unidentified. This entry comes from a study of metastatic and nonmetastatic thyroid tumors. Study-wide results and limits: Compared with benign nodules, malignant thyroid tumors were reported to have significantly higher TCR beta diversity in both blood and tumor.

The germline V gene encodes CDR1 SGDLS and CDR2 YYNGEE. Unmatched junction bases numbered 12, after V lost 3 bases and J lost 7 bases. The CDR3 has 16 residues. Treatment of any kind had been given to no patient before thyroid surgery. In the original processing: It was from CDR3 differences across clinicopathological groups that a distant-metastasis classifier for papillary thyroid cancer was built. MiXCR reprocessed the PCR reads for TCRdb. None of the V and J calls come from the authors' own analysis; TCRdb made them. The sample yields under 8,500 clones, approximately 35% seen once. This receptor was taken from a female donor with papillary thyroid cancer or a benign thyroid nodule (not recorded which). Some clones in this sample may be carry-over from other donors' samples. The specimen sequenced was tumor tissue. J is TRBJ2-1 and V is TRBV9, with TRBD2 matching over 8 bases. CDR3 coding DNA: TGTGCCAGCAGCGCCGGGGGGGCAGGTGGGCAAAATGAGCAGTTCTTC. Amino acids: CASSAGGAGGQNEQFF.